The 23 T cell receptor beta chains given below trace back to one sample, sequenced in a study of blood T cell repertoires in COVID-19. The assay was immunoSEQ multiplex PCR, and TCRdb's table has in-frame clones only and misses some. The sample holds some 350,000 clones; approximately 89% are singletons and the top ten take approximately 5.3%. The sequencing sample was made of PBMCs or T cells enriched from blood (not recorded which). The receptors derive from a woman aged 30 to 39 who had recovered from COVID-19.

The chain has TRBV4-1 and TRBJ1-1; D unresolved. Germline CDR1 reads MGHRA; CDR2 reads YSYEKL. The CDR3 runs to 17 residues. V shed 5 bases and J shed 6 bases, with 25 bases lying between them. CDR3 DNA: TGCGCCAGCAGCAACCGAGGACTTTTGGGTACGCTCCCTGAAGCTTTCTTT. Translating it yields CASSNRGLLGTLPEAFF.

This clone has just a few counts. V usage is TRBV13 and J usage is TRBJ2-7; 7 nucleotides match TRBD2. V trimming: 3 bases; J trimming: 3 bases; junction bases outside the gene matches: 8. This CDR3 contains 15 residues. Per germline, CDR1 PRHDT and CDR2 FYEKMQ (reference sequence). The CDR3 protein is CASSFTSASYYEQYF. The CDR3 region has the DNA TGTGCCAGCAGCTTTACTAGCGCTAGTTACTACGAGCAGTACTTC.

V usage is TRBV4-2 and J usage is TRBJ1-2; 7 positions agree with TRBD1. Losses at the gene ends were 0 bases for V and 8 bases for J; bases not matched to a gene: 6. The CDR3 length is 14 residues. From germline, CDR1 is LGHNA and CDR2 YNFKEQ. The CDR3 reads CASSQDLGGRGYTF. For the CDR3, the DNA is TGTGCCAGCAGCCAAGATTTAGGGGGCCGAGGCTACACCTTC.

J is TRBJ2-7 and V is TRBV5-1; D is uncertain. The germline V and J ends were trimmed by 0 bases and 3 bases, with 7 bases remaining between them. The CDR3 sequence is 13 residues long. CDR1 and CDR2 from the germline V gene are SGHRS and YFSETQ. The CDR3 sequence: CASSLAEYYEQYF. CDR3 nucleotides: TGCGCCAGCAGCTTGGCCGAGTACTACGAGCAGTACTTC.

The V call is TRBV7-9, the J call TRBJ1-1; no firm D call. The CDR3 length is 13 residues. Per germline, CDR1 SEHNR and CDR2 FQNEAQ (reference sequence). V was pared by 2 bases and J by 4 bases, with 8 bases between. This CDR3 reads CASSLPAATEAFF. The CDR3 DNA reads TGTGCCAGCAGCTTACCGGCGGCCACTGAAGCTTTCTTT.

This chain connects TRBV11-1 to TRBJ1-2; 8 nucleotides line up with TRBD1. This CDR3 has 16 amino acids. Losses at the gene ends were 3 bases for V and 6 bases for J; bases not matched to a gene: 12. The germline CDR1 and CDR2 sequences are SGHAT and FQDESV (reference sequence). CDR3 nucleotides: TGTGCCAGCAGCTTCGGGCAGGGGGCCCCTCTTCATGGCTACACCTTC. It translates to CASSFGQGAPLHGYTF.

The genes are TRBV4-1 and TRBJ1-3; D not certain. The germline V gene encodes CDR1 MGHRA and CDR2 YSYEKL. The length of the CDR3 is 17 residues. With 0 bases removed from V and 0 bases from J, the gap between germline ends came to 12 bases. The CDR3 region has the DNA TGCGCCAGCAGCCAAGATCGTACGCGGAGCTCTGGAAACACCATATATTTT. This encodes CASSQDRTRSSGNTIYF.

The gene calls are TRBV10-3 and TRBJ2-3, with D tentatively TRBD2 (5 bases). CDR1 is ENHRY, CDR2 SYGVKD, per germline. The CDR3 consists of 11 residues. The germline V and J ends were trimmed by 8 bases and 5 bases, with 8 bases remaining between them. CDR3 sequence (DNA): TGTGCCATCGCGGGCGGAGATACGCAGTATTTT. Residues: CAIAGGDTQYF.

The J gene is TRBJ2-1, the V gene TRBV28, with 10 bases fitting TRBD2. The germline V gene encodes CDR1 MDHEN and CDR2 SYDVKM. Trimming took 2 bases from V and 7 from J; bases not matched to a gene: 8. The CDR3 sequence is 16 residues long. CDR3: CASSLTIAGGWNEQFF. CDR3 nucleotide sequence: TGTGCCAGCAGTTTAACCATAGCGGGGGGCTGGAATGAGCAGTTCTTC.

The rearrangement uses TRBV25-1 and TRBJ1-2; TRBD1 matches 7 bases. Unmatched junction bases numbered 7, after V lost 0 bases and J lost 3 bases. Germline CDR1 MGHDK, CDR2 SYGVNS. The CDR3 extends over 16 amino acids. The CDR3 protein is CASSEYGGGTDYGYTF. DNA for the CDR3: TGTGCCAGCAGTGAATACGGCGGAGGGACAGACTATGGCTACACCTTC.

The chain has TRBV5-6 and TRBJ1-3, with a possible D match to TRBD1 (5 bases). CDR1 is SGHDT, CDR2 YYEEEE, per germline. The length of the CDR3 is 15 residues. Between the trimmed V and J ends, which lost 4 bases and 1 base, there was a span of 12 bases. The CDR3 coding sequence is TGTGCCAGCAGCCGGAATCGGGGGTCTGGAAACACCATATATTTT. Translating gives CASSRNRGSGNTIYF. The entire variable domain, with the rest obtained from reference TRBV5-6 and TRBJ1-3, is as follows: DAGVTQSPTHLIKTRGQQVTLRCSPKSGHDTVSWYQQALGQGPQFIFQYYEEEERQRGNFPDRFSGHQFPNYSSELNVNALLLGDSALYLCASSRNRGSGNTIYFGEGSWLTVV.

This sequence joins TRBV3-1 (or the pseudogene TRBV3-2) and TRBJ2-3; 11 positions agree with TRBD2. This CDR3 region has 16 residues. Unmatched junction bases numbered 3, after V lost 2 bases and J lost 2 bases. Germline V gives CDR1 LGHDT, CDR2 YNNKEL (reference sequence). CDR3 coding DNA: TGTGCCAGCAGCCAACCGGGACTAGCGGTCACAGATACGCAGTATTTT. Encoded protein: CASSQPGLAVTDTQYF.

The chain couples TRBV20-1 to TRBJ2-1, with D possibly being TRBD2 (6 bases). The germline V gene has CDR1 DFQATT and CDR2 SNEGSKA (reference sequence). Trimming removed 3 bases at V and 1 base at J, with 10 bases between. This CDR3 comprises 14 residues. The CDR3: CSASLGGSYNEQFF. CDR3 DNA sequence: TGCAGTGCTAGTTTGGGGGGATCCTACAATGAGCAGTTCTTC.

V and J are TRBV7-2 and TRBJ1-2; 8 nucleotides match TRBD1. Germline loops: CDR1 SGHTA, CDR2 FQGNSA. Trimming at V came to 5 bases and at J to 2 bases, leaving 4 bases not matched to a gene. The CDR3 contains 14 residues. This CDR3 is CASSIRQGNYGYTF. The CDR3, as DNA: TGTGCCAGCAGCATCCGACAGGGGAACTATGGCTACACCTTC. The complete variable domain, with remaining parts taken from reference TRBV7-2 and TRBJ1-2, reads GAGVSQSPSNKVTEKGKDVELRCDPISGHTALYWYRQSLGQGLEFLIYFQGNSAPDKSGLPSDRFSAERTGGSVSTLTIQRTQQEDSAVYLCASSIRQGNYGYTFGSGTRLTVV.

Note on this clone: Other DNA sequences in the sample encode the same CDR3. The chain joins TRBV7-2 to TRBJ1-5; D gene unclear. Germline V gene data show CDR1 as SGHTA and CDR2 as FQGNSA. Trimming removed 0 bases at V and 5 bases at J, with 5 bases between. The CDR3 is 13 amino acids. The CDR3 loop is CASSLAGDQPQHF. CDR3 bases: TGTGCCAGCAGCTTAGCCGGGGATCAGCCCCAGCATTTT.

CDR3 in amino acids: CASSLYAGGAADTQYF. CDR3 nucleotide sequence: TGTGCCAGCAGCTTGTACGCTGGTGGGGCCGCAGATACGCAGTATTTT. V gene TRBV5-4 combines with J gene TRBJ2-3, with D perhaps TRBD1 (5 bases). The V end lost 1 base, the J end lost 4 bases, and 16 bases lay between the germline ends. The CDR3 contains 16 residues. The germline gives CDR1 SGHNT, CDR2 YYREEE (reference sequence).

V and J are TRBV11-2 and TRBJ1-1; D is undetermined. The V end lost 2 bases, the J end lost 0 bases, and 7 bases lay between the germline ends. Germline assignment: CDR1 SGHAT and CDR2 FQNNGV. This CDR3 contains 14 residues. CDR3 residues: CASSLTSMNTEAFF. The DNA of the CDR3 is TGTGCCAGCAGCTTAACATCCATGAACACTGAAGCTTTCTTT.

The CDR3 region is CSASGPNRGPEAFF. CDR3 coding DNA: TGCAGTGCTAGTGGTCCCAACAGGGGTCCTGAAGCTTTCTTT. J is TRBJ1-1 and V is TRBV20-1; 7 bases align to TRBD1. The CDR3 totals 14 residues. Germline assignment: CDR1 DFQATT and CDR2 SNEGSKA (reference sequence). V shed 3 bases and J 6 bases; nucleotides not matched to a gene: 10.

This chain links TRBV6-6 with TRBJ1-5, with 8 bases fitting TRBD1. Trimming cost V 7 bases and J 5 bases; bases outside gene matches: 7. This CDR3 is built from 14 residues. Germline loops: CDR1 MNHNY, CDR2 SVGAGI (reference sequence). In nucleotides, the CDR3 is TGTGCCAGCACCTCGGACAGGGCCTATCAGCCCCAGCATTTT. It yields the protein CASTSDRAYQPQHF.

V usage is TRBV24-1 and J usage is TRBJ2-3, with D maybe TRBD1 (6 bases). The CDR3 is made up of 13 amino acids. V was cut by 3 bases and J by 11 bases, with 14 bases left in between. Germline CDR1 and CDR2: KGHDR and SFDVKD. The CDR3 region is CATSDTDRQGQYF. The CDR3 DNA is TGTGCCACCAGTGATACAGACAGGCAGGGGCAGTATTTT.

J is TRBJ1-5 and V is TRBV24-1; 7 bases align to TRBD1. Germline V gene lookup returns CDR1 KGHDR and CDR2 SFDVKD. The CDR3 runs 15 residues. With 4 bases clipped from V and 7 bases from J, the junction kept 9 bases outside the gene matches. CDR3 amino acids: CATSDPGQVGQPQHF. The CDR3 DNA sequence: TGTGCCACCAGTGACCCCGGACAGGTTGGACAGCCCCAGCATTTT.

J is TRBJ1-6 and V is TRBV9; D is possibly TRBD1 (6 bases). Per germline, CDR1 SGDLS and CDR2 YYNGEE. The CDR3 contains 15 residues. V lost 2 bases, J lost 9 bases, and 15 bases lay in between. CDR3 in amino acids: CASSVGARGSSPLHF. The CDR3 DNA sequence: TGTGCCAGCAGCGTTGGAGCAAGGGGGAGTTCACCCCTCCACTTT.

V is TRBV28 and J is TRBJ1-5; D may be TRBD1 (5 bases). Germline V CDR1 and CDR2: MDHEN, SYDVKM. The CDR3 runs 14 residues. Trimming removed 5 bases from V and 3 bases from J, with 11 bases in between. Here the CDR3 DNA reads TGTGCCAGCAGTAACCAGGGATACAATCAGCCCCAGCATTTT. Protein: CASSNQGYNQPQHF. Based on the CDR3 plus reference TRBV28 and TRBJ1-5, the full variable domain is DVKVTQSSRYLVKRTGEKVFLECVQDMDHENMFWYRQDPGLGLRLIYFSYDVKMKEKGDIPEGYSVSREKKERFSLILESASTNQTSMYLCASSNQGYNQPQHFGDGTRLSIL.